This TCR beta chain was identified in a study of beta chain features in type 1 diabetes. Regarding the study as a whole: Among patients with Type 1 diabetes, TCRB CDR3s were moderately but significantly shorter in every one of the four CD4+ subsets. In the patient group, naive, central memory and Treg TCRB repertoires seemed more alike than in the healthy donor group.

This CDR3 comprises 20 residues. The V gene's germline CDR1 is LGHNA and CDR2 YNFKEQ. J was trimmed by 9 bases and V by 4 bases; bases with no gene match: 26. Every bit of the isolated RNA underwent reverse transcription, so sequencing read expressed TCRB transcripts. Sequencing used immunoSEQ multiplex PCR; TCRdb keeps in-frame clones, though not all of them. The table lists about 29,000 clones, roughly 56% of them singletons, with under 1.5% in the top ten. Turning to this clone: The antigen is undetermined.

The chain has TRBV4-2 and TRBJ2-1, with 8 bases fitting TRBD2. Sequencing was done on a sample of Tregs from blood. This TCR was recovered from a woman aged 18-29 years with type 1 diabetes. The CDR3 sequence is CASSLSRRRALAASNGEQFF. The CDR3 DNA reads TGTGCCAGCAGCCTTTCTAGGAGGCGGGCACTAGCGGCAAGTAACGGTGAGCAGTTCTTC.